The clone carrying this TCR beta chain was picked up one time. Its antigen is undetermined. The V end lost 0 bases, the J end lost 0 bases, and 11 bases lay between the germline ends. This CDR3 is built from 16 residues. The germline CDR1 and CDR2 sequences are MNHNY and SVGAGI (reference sequence). The treatment: 15 to 20 received Ad26.COV2.S at low or high dose, single or two shots; 5 received placebo; per-sample allocation not given. On day 63 after the first injection, vaccine and placebo recipients gave samples. This entry comes from a study of Ad26.COV2.S vaccination and SARS-CoV-2 variants. Across the study: Donor was in the COV1001 Ad26.COV2.S trial arm. Recipients of Ad26.COV2.S got it intramuscularly, once or twice 56 days apart. Study-wide points: Total T cell responses may have been underestimated by the TCR breadth and depth analyses.

Only in-frame clones appear in the TCRdb table, and some are missing; sequencing was by immunoSEQ multiplex PCR. Of about 330,000 clones in the sample, roughly 90% were seen once. This receptor was taken from a person aged 18-65 years who received the Ad26.COV2.S COVID-19 vaccine or a placebo. J is TRBJ1-1 and V is TRBV6-6, with unresolved D. The starting material was peripheral blood, obtained in a trial of Ad26.COV2.S vaccine versus placebo. The CDR3 DNA is TGTGCCAGCAGTTACTCGACCGTCGAATTGAACACTGAAGCTTTCTTT. This sequence encodes CASSYSTVELNTEAFF.